The following is a TCR beta chain sequence with its context. At least ten counts were recorded for this clonotype. Its antigen is unknown. Base quality data are lacking; no much larger clone is found one base away. Receptors were amplified or captured by 5' RACE. Instrument on record: Illumina HiSeq 2000. A universal primer binding site was introduced by template switching, and a unique molecular identifier was present in the final cDNA, enabling accurate counting of TCR cDNA molecules. Specific primers in the conserved constant-segment region were used to synthesize first-strand cDNA for TCR alpha and beta chains. To control for contamination, every cDNA library was double barcoded, receiving both a SMART-Mk sample barcode and Illumina barcodes. TruSeq adapter sequences and Illumina sample barcodes were added in two successive PCR steps. TCR alpha and beta cDNA libraries were sequenced on the Illumina HiSeq platform with custom primers. The published analysis was carried out like this. Raw reads were processed with MiGEC to extract unique molecular identifiers, and MiXCR was used to determine CDR3 positions. For each individual, recombination models were inferred using an EM algorithm with the repgenHMM and IGoR tools. Shared clonotypes were analyzed with the tcR package in R, and sharing was normalized by the product of cloneset sizes. To study raw recombination without the effects of thymic and clonal selection, out-of-frame nonproductive sequences were analyzed. The public reads were run again by TCRdb, first through fastp at Q25 and then through MiXCR, and only productive beta chains were kept. Rows matching on CDR3 protein sequence are summarized as one entry with the most common DNA and genes. TCRdb, not the original authors, processed these V and J calls. In all, the sample holds 1.5 million to 2 million distinct CDR3 sequences, and about 31% of those were seen once. 0.25% to 0.3% of the sample belongs to the ten largest clones.

The data were obtained in a study of identical twins (dated by TCRdb to about 2016). In terms of the full investigation: The study deep-sequenced TCR alpha and beta repertoires from monozygotic twins, unrelated adults of various ages and cord blood to test whether fetal clonotypes persist. To rule out contamination, replicate twin experiments were performed at different times with different library preparation protocols. Study-level results and caveats: Abundant cord blood beta clonotypes had fewer insertions, young adult naive repertoires showed a similar but weaker trend, and memory repertoires showed no such trend. Invariant T cells such as MAIT and iNKT could partly confound zero-insertion analyses, though diverse VJ usage argued against this for most clonotypes. In monozygotic twins, out-of-frame TCR alpha sharing was systematically underestimated by recombination models, although the models agreed with sharing between unrelated individuals. Compared with coincidental sharing between unrelated individuals, out-of-frame TCR alpha sequences shared between twins had an excess of sequences with low generation probability. A weaker excess of twin sharing was found in beta out-of-frame sequences because the signal-to-noise ratio was lowered by fewer shared sequences. Conclusions relied on cross-sectional statistical analysis, since the same donors could not be followed over many years.

V is cut by 1 base and J by 5 bases, and the space between the germline ends is 4 bases. The CDR3 numbers 12 residues from cysteine through phenylalanine. Of all the DNA, just the CDR3 is kept, 36 bases in frame from base 1. Taken from the germline V gene, the CDR1 and CDR2 loops are KGHDR and SFDVKD. Every donor was a healthy Caucasian. The receptor was isolated from a newborn girl in good health. Sample: cord blood. The chain was built from TRBV24-1 and TRBJ2-5; the D gene is unclear. Read as DNA, the sequence is TGTGCCACCAGTGATTTATGGGAGACCCAGTACTTC. Its protein product is CATSDLWETQYF.